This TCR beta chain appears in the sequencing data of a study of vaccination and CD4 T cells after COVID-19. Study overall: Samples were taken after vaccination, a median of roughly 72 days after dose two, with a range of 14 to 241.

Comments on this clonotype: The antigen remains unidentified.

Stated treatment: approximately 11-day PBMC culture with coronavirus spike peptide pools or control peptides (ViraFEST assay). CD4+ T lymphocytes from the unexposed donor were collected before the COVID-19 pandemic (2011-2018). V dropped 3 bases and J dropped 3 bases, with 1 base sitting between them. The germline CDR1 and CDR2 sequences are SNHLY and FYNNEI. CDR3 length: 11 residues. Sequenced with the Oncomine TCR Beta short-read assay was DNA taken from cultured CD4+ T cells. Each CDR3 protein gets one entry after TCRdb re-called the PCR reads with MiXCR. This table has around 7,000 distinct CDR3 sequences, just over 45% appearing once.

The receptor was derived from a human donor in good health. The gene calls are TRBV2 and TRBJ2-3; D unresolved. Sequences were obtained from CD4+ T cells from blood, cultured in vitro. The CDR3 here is CASSETDTQYF. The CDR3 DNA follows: TGTGCCAGCAGTGAGACAGATACGCAGTATTTT.